These 10 T cell receptor beta chains were all obtained from the same sample, sequenced in a study of CD8 T cells in ankylosing spondylitis. MiXCR, run by TCRdb on the 5' RACE reads, gives a single entry per CDR3 protein. The data hold 200,000 to 300,000 distinct CDR3 sequences, with roughly 10% observed a single time. What was sequenced was blood, either unsorted or a sorted T cell fraction (not recorded which). These receptors were obtained from a male donor with ankylosing spondylitis or in good health (not recorded which).

The chain combines TRBV10-3 with TRBJ2-1; D uncertain. Germline values: CDR1 ENHRY, CDR2 SYGVKD. CDR3 length: 12 amino acids. The ends were cut back, 1 base at V and 7 bases at J, with 5 bases in the middle. CDR3 DNA sequence: TGTGCCATCAGTGAGTTAACGAATGAGCAGTTCTTC. Its protein is CAISELTNEQFF.

This clonotype was observed at least ten times. The rearrangement joins TRBV6-5 to TRBJ2-4, with TRBD1 identical over 7 bases. Germline V gene sequence: CDR1 MNHEY, CDR2 SVGAGI. V lost 0 bases to trimming and J lost 0 bases; unmatched junction nucleotides: 2. The CDR3 covers 16 residues. DNA of the CDR3: TGTGCCAGCAGTTACTCGACAGGGCGAGCCAAAAACATTCAGTACTTC. As protein: CASSYSTGRAKNIQYF.

This clonotype showed up many times. The chain employs TRBV10-3 and TRBJ2-3; no clear D. CDR3 length equals 13 residues. Germline assignment: CDR1 ENHRY and CDR2 SYGVKD. Trimming cost V 11 bases and J 2 bases, with 14 bases left between them. CDR3 in DNA: TGTGCCCTCTGCCAGCCAGACACAGATACGCAGTATTTT. Its translation: CALCQPDTDTQYF.

The table lists this clonotype with many counts. V usage is TRBV7-6 and J usage is TRBJ2-1; TRBD2 matches 11 bases. V was clipped by 2 bases and J by 7 bases; unmatched bases: 10. The CDR3 has 17 amino acids. CDR1 and CDR2 from the germline V gene are SGHVS and FNYEAQ. CDR3 residues: CASSLIAGGLGENEQFF. The CDR3 nucleotides are TGTGCCAGCAGCTTAATAGCGGGAGGGCTCGGGGAAAATGAGCAGTTCTTC.

In its sample, this clonotype was seen many times. The chain recombines TRBV20-1 with TRBJ2-7, with unresolved D. Deletions cut 0 bases from V and 5 bases from J, with 14 bases between. CDR1 and CDR2 (germline): DFQATT, SNEGSKA (reference sequence). The length of the CDR3 is 14 residues. CDR3 protein: CSARDFGLFNEQYF. The CDR3 DNA sequence: TGCAGTGCTAGAGATTTCGGCCTCTTTAACGAGCAGTACTTC.

The chain employs TRBV20-1 and TRBJ1-6; D remains unclear. Between the trimmed V and J ends, which lost 6 bases and 4 bases, there was a span of 16 bases. The CDR3 has 15 amino acids. Looked up from germline, CDR1 is DFQATT and CDR2 is SNEGSKA (reference sequence). CDR3 coding DNA: TGCAGTGCACCTCAGGACGGCAGATATAATTCACCCCTCCACTTT. Encoded protein: CSAPQDGRYNSPLHF.

This clonotype was counted between two and nine times. The V gene is TRBV29-1, the J gene TRBJ1-1, with D possibly being TRBD1 (6 bases). V was cut by 7 bases and J by 1 base, with 13 bases left in between. This CDR3 has 13 residues. Germline loops: CDR1 SQVTM, CDR2 ANQGSEA. The CDR3 DNA reads as TGCAGCGGGGGGCAGGGAGGGAACACTGAAGCTTTCTTT. Its translation: CSGGQGGNTEAFF.

This clonotype was seen at least ten times. The chain employs TRBV12-3 or TRBV12-4 and TRBJ1-6, with TRBD1 matching 9 bases. V trimming: 6 bases; J trimming: 6 bases; junction bases outside the gene matches: 9. The CDR3 covers 16 residues. CDR3 region: CASSQTGGLGNSPLHF. The CDR3 coding sequence is TGTGCCAGCAGCCAAACAGGGGGCTTGGGTAATTCACCCCTCCACTTT.

This clonotype was found a few times. The chain joins TRBV3-1 to TRBJ2-7; no clear D. V gave up 7 bases and J gave up 1 base, with 5 bases separating them. Germline V lookup: CDR1 LGHDT, CDR2 YNNKEL (reference sequence). The CDR3 contains 11 residues. Here the CDR3 DNA reads TGTGCCAGCATGGGGTCCTACGAGCAGTACTTC. This sequence encodes CASMGSYEQYF.

This sequence joins TRBV7-9 and TRBJ2-3; D remains ambiguous. V lost 4 bases, J lost 4 bases, and 6 bases lay in between. The CDR3 is 12 amino acids. Germline-derived CDR1 and CDR2 are SEHNR and FQNEAQ (reference sequence). CDR3 DNA: TGTGCCAGCAGCTCCCCCCCAGATACGCAGTATTTT. It translates to CASSSPPDTQYF.